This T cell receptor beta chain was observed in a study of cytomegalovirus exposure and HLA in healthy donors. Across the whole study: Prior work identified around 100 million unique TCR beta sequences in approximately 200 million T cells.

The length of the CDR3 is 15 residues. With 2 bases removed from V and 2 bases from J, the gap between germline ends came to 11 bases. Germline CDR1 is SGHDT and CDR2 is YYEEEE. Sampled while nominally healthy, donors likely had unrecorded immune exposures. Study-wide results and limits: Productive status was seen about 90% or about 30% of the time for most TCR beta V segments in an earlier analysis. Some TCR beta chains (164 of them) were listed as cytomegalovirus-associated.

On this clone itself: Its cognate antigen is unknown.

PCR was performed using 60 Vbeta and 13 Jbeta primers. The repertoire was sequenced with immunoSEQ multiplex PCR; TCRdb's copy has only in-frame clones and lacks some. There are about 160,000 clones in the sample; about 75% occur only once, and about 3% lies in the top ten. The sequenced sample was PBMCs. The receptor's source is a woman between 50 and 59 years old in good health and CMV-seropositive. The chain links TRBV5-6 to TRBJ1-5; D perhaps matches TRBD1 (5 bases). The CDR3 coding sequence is TGTGCCAGCAGCTTAGATCGGGGGGGCAATCAGCCCCAGCATTTT. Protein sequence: CASSLDRGGNQPQHF. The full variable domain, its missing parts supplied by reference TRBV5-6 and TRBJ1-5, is DAGVTQSPTHLIKTRGQQVTLRCSPKSGHDTVSWYQQALGQGPQFIFQYYEEEERQRGNFPDRFSGHQFPNYSSELNVNALLLGDSALYLCASSLDRGGNQPQHFGDGTRLSIL.